This paragraph covers one T cell receptor (beta chain) sequence. Its specific antigen is unknown. Base qualities are missing; no much larger clone stands one base away. Participants in the prospective study were aged roughly 18 to 89 years, lived in 24 United States geographic areas, and enrolled through a virtual design. To assign participants to cohorts, the prospective study relied on clinical history that participants themselves reported in a screening survey and a study questionnaire. In the prospective study, mobile phlebotomists collected whole blood, serum and a nasopharyngeal or oropharyngeal swab from each participant. Additional blood draws and questionnaires over an approximately two-month period could optionally be provided by prospective study participants. Blood samples from the prospective study were shipped frozen or at room temperature prior to DNA extraction. This sample was taken from a study of blood T cell repertoires in COVID-19 (dated by TCRdb to 2020 to 2022). The study in broad terms: Samples covering the acute and convalescent phases of COVID-19 were provided by collaborators in the United States, Italy and Spain. Where HLA class I and class II types were available, the types were taken from metadata supplied by the sample provider, not from assay-based typing. Subjects who had been exposed to COVID-19, were actively infected with it, or had recovered from it provided the deeply sampled blood TCRbeta repertoires that made up the dataset. A freely available public database, intended as a resource for researchers studying the immune response to SARS-CoV-2, is where the repertoires were released. Samples were obtained from the ongoing ImmuneRACE study (first 160 participants) and from 1,254 subjects provided by 6 global collaborators. A de-identified subject ID, COVID-19 status, age in years and sex were almost always included in the sample metadata. The prospective study material was composed of cDNA or gDNA derived from T cells, B-cell-depleted T cells, or PBMCs.

Including cysteine and phenylalanine, the CDR3 has 12 amino acids. CDR3 DNA only is kept here, 36 bases in frame from base 1. Trimming takes 8 bases from V and 7 bases from J, and the germline ends sit 11 bases apart. CDR1 and CDR2 were assigned from the germline V gene (reference sequence) as LNHDA and SQIVND. The paper as a whole reports these results and caveats: The amount of clinical and demographic metadata varied by source and participant and was provided uncurated.

TCRbeta CDR3 regions were amplified from genomic DNA using the immunoSEQ Assay, a bias-controlled multiplex PCR. The authors processed their data as follows. Within the assay, amplification of reference gene primers was used to estimate how many nucleated cells each sample contained. Sequence reads were collapsed and filtered to measure the absolute abundance of every unique TCRbeta CDR3 rearrangement. For each sample, productive Simpson clonality was calculated as the square root of Simpson's diversity index over productive rearrangements. The table comes from immuneACCESS by way of TCRdb, which keeps in-frame sequences with V and J called. Part of the clones is missing from these tables; in studies checked, under half for an unresolved V gene and the rest for unknown reasons. V, J and clone size derive from that table, while D and trimming were established from the DNA sequence. The sample contains about 260,000 clones, approximately 89% of them found a single time. The ten largest clones represent over 1% of the sample.

The rearrangement combines TRBV19 with TRBJ1-4, with the D gene call left open. The sequence was collected from a woman in her forties with acute COVID-19. Source material: PBMCs or T cells enriched from blood (not recorded which). The DNA sequence reads TGTGCCAGTCTAAGTCTAGGTGAAAAACTGTTTTTT. Its protein product is CASLSLGEKLFF.